This is a list of T cell receptor beta chains from one sample in a study of cytomegalovirus exposure and HLA in healthy donors. TCRdb's copy holds only in-frame clones and misses some; the assay was immunoSEQ multiplex PCR. The table lists around 120,000 clones, approximately 83% of them singletons, with about 1.2% in the top ten. The sample comprised PBMCs. Receptors originate from a girl aged 2-10 years in good health and CMV-seronegative. Both conserved end residues are part of each CDR3. D genes are given only for firm matches. The size of a clone is reported for some rows only, either as once, few or many, or as a class for expanded clones.

j_gene	d_gene	abundance	v_gene	CDR3nt	CDR3aa
TRBJ1-1	NA	NA	TRBV5-1	TGCGCCAGCAGCAGCTTCGGGAACACTGAAGCTTTCTTT	CASSSFGNTEAFF
TRBJ2-1	NA	NA	TRBV4-1	TGCGCCAGCAGCCAAGATCCAGGCAAGGATGAGCAGTTCTTC	CASSQDPGKDEQFF
TRBJ2-4	NA	few	TRBV27	TGTGCCAGCAGTTTCCGGGGAGCCAAAAACATTCAGTACTTC	CASSFRGAKNIQYF
TRBJ1-4	NA	NA	TRBV19	TGTGCCACTAAAAGGAAACAGGGTCCGACTAATGAAAAACTGTTTTTT	CATKRKQGPTNEKLFF
TRBJ1-2	NA	NA	TRBV7-9	TGTGCCAGCAGCTTTGGGAGTATGTCTAATGGCTACACCTTC	CASSFGSMSNGYTF
TRBJ2-2	NA	NA	TRBV11-3	TGTGCCAGCAGCTCTCGACGAGGCGGCACCGGGGAGCTGTTTTTT	CASSSRRGGTGELFF
TRBJ1-5	NA	NA	TRBV30	TGTGCCTGGAGTGTTGGCGGGAGTGGCAATCAGCCCCAGCATTTT	CAWSVGGSGNQPQHF
TRBJ1-1	NA	NA	TRBV4-1	TGCGCCAGCAGCCAAGAAAATAGCGGTGAAGCTTTCTTT	CASSQENSGEAFF
TRBJ2-1	TRBD2	NA	TRBV5-1	TGCGCCAGCAGCTTCTTAGCGGGAGCGTACAATGAGCAGTTCTTC	CASSFLAGAYNEQFF
TRBJ2-6	NA	once	TRBV5-1	TGCGCCAGCAGCTTGGATGGGGCCCCCGGCTCTGGGGCCAACGTCCTGACTTTC	CASSLDGAPGSGANVLTF